Here is one T cell receptor (beta chain) with its context. The data stem from a study of blood T cell repertoires in COVID-19. Profiling relied on immunoSEQ multiplex PCR, and the TCRdb table lists in-frame clones only, not all of them. The sample contains approximately 220,000 clones, 88% of which appear only once. The CDR3 spans 12 residues. Germline V gene data show CDR1 as LNHDA and CDR2 as SQIVND (reference sequence). V dropped 9 bases and J dropped 4; count of bases not matched to a gene: 3. V and J are TRBV19 and TRBJ1-1; 9 nucleotides agree with TRBD1. This TCR was sampled from a woman aged 30 to 39 who had recovered from COVID-19. The specimen sequenced was PBMCs or T cells enriched from blood (not recorded which). CDR3 in amino acids: CASQTGGTEAFF. Here the CDR3 DNA reads TGTGCCAGCCAGACAGGGGGCACTGAAGCTTTCTTT.